This T cell receptor beta chain originates from a study of control samples from healthy donors and cancer patients. CDR1 and CDR2 from the germline V gene are KGHDR and SFDVKD. The germline V and J ends were trimmed by 5 bases and 7 bases, with 16 bases remaining between them. This CDR3 has 14 amino acids. Sequenced by immunoSEQ multiplex PCR; TCRdb stores in-frame clones only, minus some. The sample holds about 160,000 clones; around 94% are singletons and the top ten take around 15%. The sequence was obtained from a man in his fifties or sixties with colorectal cancer. The V call is TRBV24-1, the J call TRBJ1-1; unclear D gene. Sequencing used PBMCs. The DNA for the CDR3 is TGTGCCACCAGTGGCCTCTCTCAGACGTTTGAAGCTTTCTTT. Protein product: CATSGLSQTFEAFF.